Presented here are 24 T cell receptor beta chains from one specimen sequenced in a study of blood T cell repertoires in COVID-19. Libraries were prepared by immunoSEQ multiplex PCR; TCRdb keeps only in-frame clonotypes and omits some of them. The table records around 130,000 clones, more than 85% of them present only once. Source material: peripheral blood. Receptor source: a middle-aged man with active or convalescent COVID-19.

The chain carries TRBV19 and TRBJ2-2; 9 bases agree with TRBD1. The CDR3 extends over 17 amino acids. The V and J ends lost 1 base and 3 bases, in that order; junction bases with no gene match: 6. Per germline, CDR1 LNHDA and CDR2 SQIVND (reference sequence). DNA for the CDR3: TGTGCCAGTAGTATAGTCGGACAGGGGTGGGACACCGGGGAGCTGTTTTTT. It encodes CASSIVGQGWDTGELFF.

The chain links TRBV6-1 to TRBJ1-5, with TRBD1 matching 9 bases. The CDR3 runs to 17 residues. The V segment lost 1 base and the J segment 11 bases; nucleotides outside the gene matches: 15. The germline CDR1 and CDR2 sequences are MNHNS and SASEGT. CDR3: CASSEVGGGQGPRSQHF. CDR3 nucleotides: TGTGCCAGCAGTGAAGTGGGGGGTGGACAGGGGCCACGGTCCCAGCATTTT.

The V gene is TRBV29-1, the J gene TRBJ2-3, with 8 bases identical to TRBD2. The CDR3 is 16 residues long. The germline V gene has CDR1 SQVTM and CDR2 ANQGSEA. V was pared by 4 bases and J by 4 bases, with 13 bases of the junction left unmatched. CDR3 loop: CSVGGRREGHADTQYF. CDR3 nucleotides: TGCAGCGTTGGGGGTCGACGGGAGGGCCACGCAGATACGCAGTATTTT.

The chain joins TRBV9 to TRBJ1-1; possible D gene TRBD1, 6 bases. V lost 3 bases to trimming and J lost 6 bases, with 12 bases between them. CDR1 is SGDLS, CDR2 YYNGEE, per germline. This CDR3 is 13 amino acids long. CDR3 DNA sequence: TGTGCCAGCAGCGAAAACAGGGACGCTGAAGCTTTCTTT. It encodes CASSENRDAEAFF.

The chain couples TRBV6-1 to TRBJ2-1; TRBD1 might be the D (7 bases). With 1 base removed from V and 1 base from J, the gap between germline ends came to 20 bases. Germline values: CDR1 MNHNS, CDR2 SASEGT. The length of the CDR3 is 19 residues. In DNA form, the CDR3 reads TGTGCCAGCAGTGAAGAGGAGACAGGGTTCGGGACTTCCTACAATGAGCAGTTCTTC. Translating it yields CASSEEETGFGTSYNEQFF.

J is TRBJ2-6 and V is TRBV7-9, with 12 bases lining up with TRBD1. The CDR3 length is 18 residues. The V and J ends lost 5 bases and 2 bases, in that order; junction bases with no gene match: 7. Germline CDR1 is SEHNR and CDR2 is FQNEAQ (reference sequence). The chain's CDR3 is CASSRGQGAVAGANVLTF. CDR3 nucleotide sequence: TGTGCCAGCAGCCGGGGACAGGGGGCGGTAGCTGGGGCCAACGTCCTGACTTTC.

CDR3 DNA: TGTGCCAGCAGGCCCGGGAGAAACACTGAAGCTTTCTTT. Protein product: CASRPGRNTEAFF. The rearrangement joins TRBV2 to TRBJ1-1; no clear D. CDR1 and CDR2 from the germline V gene are SNHLY and FYNNEI. Trimming removed 6 bases from V and 2 bases from J, with 10 bases in between. The CDR3 has 13 residues.

V usage is TRBV29-1 and J usage is TRBJ2-7; 12 bases map to TRBD2. With V trimmed by 8 bases and J by 7 bases, 9 bases remained unmatched. Germline V gene data show CDR1 as SQVTM and CDR2 as ANQGSEA. This CDR3 spans 13 amino acids. The CDR3 DNA follows: TGCAGCATACGGACTAGCGGGACAGGAGAGCAGTACTTC. Its protein is CSIRTSGTGEQYF.

The gene calls are TRBV30 and TRBJ2-7; 14 bases are shared with TRBD2. The V and J ends lost 5 bases and 3 bases, in that order; junction bases with no gene match: 3. The CDR3 runs to 14 residues. CDR1 GTSNPN and CDR2 SVGIG come from the germline V gene (reference sequence). CDR3 in amino acids: CAWRLAGGLYEQYF. For the CDR3, the DNA is TGTGCCTGGCGACTAGCGGGAGGGCTCTACGAGCAGTACTTC.

The rearrangement uses TRBV12-5 and TRBJ2-1; a possible D gene is TRBD2 (6 bases). CDR3 length equals 16 residues. CDR1 is LGHNT and CDR2 is FRNRAP in the germline V gene. V lost 1 base, J lost 5 bases, and 15 bases lay in between. The CDR3 DNA sequence: TGTGCTAGTGGTTTGGCCCTCGGGAGTACGCACAATGAGCAGTTCTTC. It yields the protein CASGLALGSTHNEQFF. Combining the CDR3 with reference TRBV12-5 and TRBJ2-1 gives the whole variable domain DARVTQTPRHKVTEMGQEVTMRCQPILGHNTVFWYRQTMMQGLELLAYFRNRAPLDDSGMPKDRFSAEMPDATLATLKIQPSEPRDSAVYFCASGLALGSTHNEQFFGPGTRLTVL.

The chain couples TRBV5-4 to TRBJ2-3; 8 nucleotides line up with TRBD2. J was trimmed by 3 bases and V by 3 bases; bases with no gene match: 9. Germline loops: CDR1 SGHNT, CDR2 YYREEE (reference sequence). This CDR3 has 16 residues. CDR3 region: CASSSGTRRETDTQYF. The CDR3, as DNA: TGTGCCAGCAGCTCAGGGACTAGGCGGGAGACAGATACGCAGTATTTT. Based on the CDR3 plus reference TRBV5-4 and TRBJ2-3, the full variable domain is ETGVTQSPTHLIKTRGQQVTLRCSSQSGHNTVSWYQQALGQGPQFIFQYYREEENGRGNFPPRFSGLQFPNYSSELNVNALELDDSALYLCASSSGTRRETDTQYFGPGTRLTVL.

The genes are TRBV5-1 and TRBJ1-1, with D hard to call. V lost 7 bases and J 1 base, leaving 11 bases between the germline ends. Germline values: CDR1 SGHRS, CDR2 YFSETQ. The CDR3 loop spans 13 amino acids. The DNA of the CDR3 is TGCGCCAGCCGGTACAGTCAGAACACTGAAGCTTTCTTT. This encodes CASRYSQNTEAFF.

This clone was recorded a few times. The chain carries TRBV7-9 and TRBJ1-5, with D possibly matching TRBD1 (6 bases). The CDR3 extends over 16 amino acids. V was cut by 8 bases and J by 0 bases, with 17 bases left in between. Germline V gene sequence: CDR1 SEHNR, CDR2 FQNEAQ (reference sequence). CDR3 sequence: CASAGVRGHSNQPQHF. The CDR3, as DNA: TGTGCCAGCGCGGGGGTCAGGGGCCATAGCAATCAGCCCCAGCATTTT. Based on the CDR3 plus reference TRBV7-9 and TRBJ1-5, the full variable domain is DTGVSQNPRHKITKRGQNVTFRCDPISEHNRLYWYRQTLGQGPEFLTYFQNEAQLEKSRLLSDRFSAERPKGSFSTLEIQRTEQGDSAMYLCASAGVRGHSNQPQHFGDGTRLSIL.

The J gene is TRBJ1-6, the V gene TRBV15; TRBD1 aligns across 7 bases. V trimming: 3 bases; J trimming: 9 bases; junction bases outside the gene matches: 14. Germline V gene sequence: CDR1 LNHNV, CDR2 YYDKDF (reference sequence). This CDR3 region has 17 residues. The CDR3 spells CATSSNLRQGLASPLHF. For the CDR3, the DNA is TGTGCCACCAGCAGTAACCTCCGACAGGGTCTAGCTTCACCCCTCCACTTT.

This clone was seen more than once but under ten times. The chain carries TRBV2 and TRBJ2-7, with 9 bases identical to TRBD1. This CDR3 comprises 15 residues. With V trimmed by 7 bases and J by 2 bases, 9 bases remained unmatched. CDR1 SNHLY and CDR2 FYNNEI come from the germline V gene. CDR3 in amino acids: CASNSRTGAAYEQYF. The CDR3, as DNA: TGTGCCAGCAACTCTAGGACAGGGGCCGCCTACGAGCAGTACTTC.

The J gene is TRBJ2-7, the V gene TRBV6-5; a possible D gene is TRBD1 (6 bases). Trimming stripped 7 bases from V and 0 bases from J, with 13 bases between. The CDR3 covers 14 residues. From germline, CDR1 is MNHEY and CDR2 SVGAGI. Here the CDR3 DNA reads TGTGCCAGCAAGGACAGCCACTCCTCCTACGAGCAGTACTTC. Translation: CASKDSHSSYEQYF.

The chain joins TRBV4-1 to TRBJ2-3; TRBD2 matches at 10 bases. The trim removed 1 base at V and 4 bases at J, leaving 8 bases unmatched. Germline CDR1 reads MGHRA; CDR2 reads YSYEKL. This CDR3 has 17 residues. CDR3 protein: CASSQALAGAPPDTQYF. CDR3 sequence (DNA): TGCGCCAGCAGCCAAGCCCTAGCGGGAGCCCCCCCAGATACGCAGTATTTT.

DNA of the CDR3: TGTGCCAGCAGTTACGGGGGACAGGGCTATGGCTACACCTTC. Protein sequence: CASSYGGQGYGYTF. The chain couples TRBV6-2 or TRBV6-3 to TRBJ1-2; 9 positions match TRBD1. CDR1 and CDR2 from the germline V gene are MNHEY and SVGEGT. The CDR3 totals 14 residues. The ends lost 2 bases at V and 4 bases at J; junction bases unmatched: 2.

The chain uses TRBV7-2 and TRBJ2-5; 7 bases fit TRBD2. V was clipped by 4 bases and J by 2 bases; unmatched bases: 10. CDR1 SGHTA and CDR2 FQGNSA come from the germline V gene. This CDR3 region has 16 residues. In DNA, the CDR3 is TGTGCCAGCAGCTCCGAGGGAGGGCATTCGCAAGAGACCCAGTACTTC. Encoded protein: CASSSEGGHSQETQYF. Full variable domain (outside the CDR3, taken from reference TRBV7-2 and TRBJ2-5): GAGVSQSPSNKVTEKGKDVELRCDPISGHTALYWYRQSLGQGLEFLIYFQGNSAPDKSGLPSDRFSAERTGGSVSTLTIQRTQQEDSAVYLCASSSEGGHSQETQYFGPGTRLLVL.

This clone was seen just once. The rearrangement uses TRBV7-6 and TRBJ2-7, with 12 bases aligning to TRBD2. The J segment lost 3 bases and the V segment lost 6 bases, leaving 21 bases of the junction unmatched. Germline-derived CDR1 and CDR2 are SGHVS and FNYEAQ. This CDR3 has 20 residues. The CDR3 sequence is CASSQAKTSGSPARNYEQYF. Written as DNA, the CDR3 is TGTGCCAGCAGTCAAGCAAAGACTAGCGGGAGTCCGGCTAGGAACTACGAGCAGTACTTC.

The rearrangement joins TRBV20-1 to TRBJ1-4, with 8 bases lining up with TRBD1. Germline CDR1 DFQATT, CDR2 SNEGSKA (reference sequence). J lost 7 bases, V lost 3 bases, and 13 bases had no gene match. There are 16 residues in the CDR3. DNA of the CDR3: TGCAGTGCTAGTCCTCGACCGGGACAGGTGGTTGAAAAACTGTTTTTT. It is translated as CSASPRPGQVVEKLFF.

As regards this clone: At one end the junction does not follow the germline gene, possibly because of a read error. The gene calls are TRBV2 and TRBJ2-7; 8 bases fit TRBD2. Germline V gene sequence: CDR1 SNHLY, CDR2 FYNNEI. CDR3 length equals 15 residues. The CDR3 bases are TGTGCCAGCAGTAAAGCGGGGGCCAGCTCCTACGAGCAGTACTTC. It specifies CASSKAGASSYEQYF.

The V gene is TRBV30, the J gene TRBJ1-5, with D unclear. V was trimmed by 0 bases and J by 6 bases, leaving 12 bases between them. This CDR3 is 14 amino acids long. Germline CDR1 is GTSNPN and CDR2 is SVGIG (reference sequence). The CDR3 nucleotides read TGTGCCTGGAGTGTTATTTTAGGAGGTCAGCCCCAGCATTTT. The encoded protein is CAWSVILGGQPQHF. Variable domain in full (rest from reference TRBV30 and TRBJ1-5): SQTIHQWPATLVQPVGSPLSLECTVEGTSNPNLYWYRQAAGRGLQLLFYSVGIGQISSEVPQNLSASRPQDRQFILSSKKLLLSDSGFYLCAWSVILGGQPQHFGDGTRLSIL.

The chain combines TRBV27 with TRBJ1-4; 10 nucleotides align to TRBD1. Losses at the gene ends were 5 bases for V and 8 bases for J; bases not matched to a gene: 8. The V gene's germline CDR1 is MNHEY and CDR2 SMNVEV (reference sequence). This CDR3 contains 15 residues. The CDR3 here is CASSPGQGVSEKLFF. DNA for the CDR3: TGTGCCAGCAGTCCCGGACAGGGGGTTAGCGAAAAACTGTTTTTT.